This T cell receptor (beta chain) was retrieved from a study of T cell repertoires in cytomegalovirus infection. Across the whole study: CMV infection together with matching HLA type was indicated by public TCR beta signatures.

Trimming stripped 3 bases from V and 5 bases from J, with 11 bases between. Germline loops: CDR1 SGDLS, CDR2 YYNGEE. This CDR3 contains 13 residues. Study outcomes and limitations: Summed frequency of public TCR beta families distinguished CMV carriers with the relevant HLA. HLA-C-restricted CMV-specific TCR beta clonotypes were dominant in the ex vivo response.

TCRdb recomputed calls from the reads with MiXCR, one row per CDR3 protein. The table has roughly 280,000 distinct CDR3 sequences, roughly 21% seen once; the top ten hold approximately 19%. This clonotype came up many times. Its cognate antigen is unknown. This TCR came from a human donor in good health (CMV status not recorded). Some clones in this sample may be carry-over from other donors' samples. V is TRBV9 and J is TRBJ2-5; unclear D gene. The sample in question was cultured PBMCs, obtained from culture after CMV antigen stimulation. CDR3 region: CASSELGLETQYF. The CDR3 DNA is TGTGCCAGCAGCGAGCTTGGGTTGGAGACCCAGTACTTC.